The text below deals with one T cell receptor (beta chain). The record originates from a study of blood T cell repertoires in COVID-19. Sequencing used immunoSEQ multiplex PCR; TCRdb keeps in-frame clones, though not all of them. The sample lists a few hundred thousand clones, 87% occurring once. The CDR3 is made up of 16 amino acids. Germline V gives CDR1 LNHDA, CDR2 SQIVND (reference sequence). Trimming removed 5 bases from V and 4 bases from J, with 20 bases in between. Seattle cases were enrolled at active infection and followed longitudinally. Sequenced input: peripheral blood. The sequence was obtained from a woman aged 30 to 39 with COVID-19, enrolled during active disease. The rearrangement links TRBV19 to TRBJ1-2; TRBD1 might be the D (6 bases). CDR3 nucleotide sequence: TGTGCCAGTAGTTCCCCCCGACAGGACGATCTCTATGGCTACACCTTC. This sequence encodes CASSSPRQDDLYGYTF.